This is a list of T cell receptor beta chains from one sample in a study of T cell changes during pregnancy in multiple sclerosis. The table came from immunoSEQ multiplex PCR; TCRdb's copy has only in-frame clones and leaves some out. The sample lists about 28,000 clones, 70% to 90% seen once, with 8% to 9.5% in the top ten. The sequencing used CD8+ T cells from peripheral blood mononuclear cells, collected after pregnancy. The origin of the receptors is a female donor with multiple sclerosis, enrolled in a pregnancy study. CDR3s include the opening cysteine and the closing phenylalanine or tryptophan. Each record gives: CDR3 length, V gene, D gene, J gene, clone size, CDR3 DNA, CDR3 protein. A D gene is named only where the DNA matches it firmly. Clone size is given for some rows only: seen once, a few or many times, or a class if the clone is expanded.

>14|TRBV7-9|TRBD1|TRBJ1-2|-
TGTGCCAGCAGCTTCACCGGGACAGGCTATGGCTACACCTTC
CASSFTGTGYGYTF
>11|TRBV6-6|-|TRBJ1-5|-
TGTGCCAGCAGCTTTAATCAGCCCCAGCATTTT
CASSFNQPQHF
>15|TRBV6-1|TRBD2|TRBJ2-7|-
TGTGCCAGCAGTGAACAGGCGGGGGGGCAGAACGAGCAGTACTTC
CASSEQAGGQNEQYF
>17|TRBV5-1|-|TRBJ2-1|-
TGCGCCAGCAGCTTGGAACCAACCAGGGACTCCTACAATGAGCAGTTCTTC
CASSLEPTRDSYNEQFF
>17|TRBV4-1|TRBD1|TRBJ2-6|-
TGCGCCAGCAGCCAGACAGGGTTCCCCTCTGGGGCCAACGTCCTGACTTTC
CASSQTGFPSGANVLTF
>12|TRBV11-2|-|TRBJ1-1|-
TGTGCCAGCAGCTACCTGGAGTTTGAAGCTTTCTTT
CASSYLEFEAFF
>14|TRBV6-5|-|TRBJ1-3|-
TGTGCCAGCAGTTGGGGGGGGTCTGGAAACACCATATATTTT
CASSWGGSGNTIYF
>16|TRBV12-5|-|TRBJ2-1|-
TGTGCTAGTGGTTTGTCGCCCCAGAACATTTTCAATGAGCAGTTCTTC
CASGLSPQNIFNEQFF
>15|TRBV30|-|TRBJ1-1|-
TGTGCCTGGAGTTTTATAGGGGGAATGAACACTGAAGCTTTCTTT
CAWSFIGGMNTEAFF
>13|TRBV30|-|TRBJ2-2|many
TGTGCCTGGAAGGGGGCGAACACCGGGGAGCTGTTTTTT
CAWKGANTGELFF
>14|TRBV5-1|-|TRBJ2-7|-
TGCGCCAGCAGCTTGGATGCAGGGTTGCCAGAGCAGTACTTC
CASSLDAGLPEQYF
>15|TRBV5-5|-|TRBJ1-5|-
TGTGCCAGCAGCTTCGAGGGCGGAGGCAATCAGCCCCAGCATTTT
CASSFEGGGNQPQHF
>15|TRBV4-1|TRBD1|TRBJ1-2|-
TGCGCCAGCAGCCAAGCTCCGGGACAGAGCTATGGCTACACCTTC
CASSQAPGQSYGYTF
>16|TRBV19|TRBD1|TRBJ1-2|-
TGTGCCAGTAGTTTCGAAGGGACAGGGTCTAACTATGGCTACACCTTC
CASSFEGTGSNYGYTF
>15|TRBV5-5|TRBD1|TRBJ1-2|-
TGTGCCAGCAGCGCGCCCGGGACAGGGCACTATGGCTACACCTTC
CASSAPGTGHYGYTF
>15|TRBV4-3|-|TRBJ2-5|-
TGCGCCAGCAGCCAAGTGTGGAGGGGCCAAGAGACCCAGTACTTC
CASSQVWRGQETQYF
>14|TRBV9|-|TRBJ1-2|-
TGTGCCAGCAGCGACTCAGGGGCTTTGAGCGGCTACACCTTC
CASSDSGALSGYTF
>16|TRBV19|-|TRBJ1-2|-
TGTGCCAGTAGTATCAGTGACACAGACCCCTACTATGGCTACACCTTC
CASSISDTDPYYGYTF
>16|TRBV7-9|TRBD1|TRBJ1-1|many
TGTGCCAGCAGCCCGAGGGACAGGGGGCGGGATACTGAAGCTTTCTTT
CASSPRDRGRDTEAFF
>17|TRBV9|TRBD2|TRBJ2-3|once
TGTGCCAGCAGCGCCCGGGGACTAGCGATGGACGCAGATACGCAGTATTTT
CASSARGLAMDADTQYF
>11|TRBV10-2|-|TRBJ1-1|-
TGCGCCAGCACCGGGGGCACTGAAGCTTTCTTT
CASTGGTEAFF
>17|TRBV28|-|TRBJ1-1|-
TGTGCCAGCAGTACCGGGGTTATCGACTTTGTGAACACTGAAGCTTTCTTT
CASSTGVIDFVNTEAFF
>16|TRBV4-2|-|TRBJ1-1|-
TGTGCCAGCAGCCACATCCAGGGGACACCGAACACTGAAGCTTTCTTT
CASSHIQGTPNTEAFF
>16|TRBV4-2|-|TRBJ2-7|-
TGTGCCAGCAGCCAAGAGTTAGGGCAGGGACTCTACGAGCAGTACTTC
CASSQELGQGLYEQYF
>15|TRBV11-2|-|TRBJ2-7|-
TGTGCCAGCAGCTTACGGGGGTTTATCTCCTACGAGCAGTACTTC
CASSLRGFISYEQYF
>14|TRBV5-4|TRBD1|TRBJ1-2|-
TGTGCCTCCAGGGGGGACACAAAAAAGAATGGCTACACCTTC
CASRGDTKKNGYTF
>14|TRBV18|-|TRBJ1-1|-
TGTGCCAGCTCACCGGGACACCCGAGACCTGAAGCTTTCTTT
CASSPGHPRPEAFF
>16|TRBV5-8|TRBD2|TRBJ2-1|-
TGTGCCAGCCTCGTCATCCTAGCGGGGGGGTACAATGAGCAGTTCTTC
CASLVILAGGYNEQFF
>13|TRBV19|-|TRBJ2-2|-
TGTGCCAGTAGTATGACTTACACCGGGGAGCTGTTTTTT
CASSMTYTGELFF
>15|TRBV9|-|TRBJ2-1|-
TGTGCCAGCAGCGTAGTGGGGAGGGGGGGCAATGAGCAGTTCTTC
CASSVVGRGGNEQFF
>13|TRBV29-1|-|TRBJ2-1|once
TGCAGCGTTGACGGGGGCTCCTACAATGAGCAGTTCTTC
CSVDGGSYNEQFF
>14|TRBV9|-|TRBJ1-1|-
TGTGCCAGCAGCGTGATGCCGGGGGACACTGAAGCTTTCTTT
CASSVMPGDTEAFF
>15|TRBV15|-|TRBJ1-4|-
TGTGCCACCAGCAGAGTGCGCCAACCGAATGAAAAACTGTTTTTT
CATSRVRQPNEKLFF
>13|TRBV19|-|TRBJ2-2|-
TGTGCCACCGTTCTCAGGAACACCGGGGAGCTGTTTTTT
CATVLRNTGELFF
>15|TRBV4-2|-|TRBJ2-5|-
TGTGCCAGCAGCCAAGCTCGAGGTAGCCAAGAGACCCAGTACTTC
CASSQARGSQETQYF
>16|TRBV7-3|TRBD1|TRBJ2-6|-
TGTGCCAGCAGCTCGGACAGGGGCTCTGGGGCCAACGTCCTGACTTTC
CASSSDRGSGANVLTF
>17|TRBV29-1|TRBD2|TRBJ2-7|once
TGCAGCGTCTACACTGGGGCCGAAGCGGGGGGTTCCTACGAGCAGTACTTC
CSVYTGAEAGGSYEQYF
>12|TRBV28|TRBD1|TRBJ1-5|-
TGTGCCAGCACCCAGGGGGAAGGGCCCCAGCATTTT
CASTQGEGPQHF
>16|TRBV29-1|TRBD1|TRBJ2-5|few
TGCAGTATGTTGTTCCAGGACAGGGGGCCCCAGGAGACCCAGTACTTC
CSMLFQDRGPQETQYF
>14|TRBV9|TRBD2|TRBJ2-5|-
TGTGCCAGCAGCGTAGGGGAGGGTTGGGAGACCCAGTACTTC
CASSVGEGWETQYF
>14|TRBV5-4|-|TRBJ2-1|-
TGTGCCAGCAGCCCGAGATCCTTCGACAATGAGCAGTTCTTC
CASSPRSFDNEQFF
>14|TRBV9|-|TRBJ2-7|-
TGTGCCAGCAGCGTAGCGGGGTACGGCCACGAGCAGTACTTC
CASSVAGYGHEQYF
>14|TRBV27|-|TRBJ1-1|-
TGTGCCAGCAGTGCCTACCAGCGGAACACTGAAGCTTTCTTT
CASSAYQRNTEAFF
>14|TRBV6-5|-|TRBJ1-1|few
TGTGCCAGCAGTTACTGGCCGGAGGCTACTGAAGCTTTCTTT
CASSYWPEATEAFF
>15|TRBV6-1|-|TRBJ2-2|-
TGTGCCAGCAGTGCCCCCGGGGAGTACACCGGGGAGCTGTTTTTT
CASSAPGEYTGELFF
>15|TRBV5-1|-|TRBJ2-7|-
TGCGCCAGCAGCTTGTACGCCGGGAATACGGACGAGCAGTACTTC
CASSLYAGNTDEQYF
>13|TRBV30|-|TRBJ2-7|once
TGTGCCTGGGCGATGATGAAACCGAACGAGCAGTACTTC
CAWAMMKPNEQYF
>17|TRBV5-6|-|TRBJ2-4|few
TGTGCCAGCAGCGCCCCGGCGGGGACGGCGTCCAAAAACATTCAGTACTTC
CASSAPAGTASKNIQYF
>14|TRBV10-1|TRBD1|TRBJ1-3|-
TGCGCCAAGGGACAGGCTTTCTCTGGAAACACCATATATTTT
CAKGQAFSGNTIYF
>13|TRBV27|-|TRBJ1-2|-
TGTGCCAGCAGCCTCGTCCAGGGGAAGGGCTACACCTTC
CASSLVQGKGYTF
>15|TRBV2|TRBD1|TRBJ1-3|-
TGTGCCAGCAAGGGGGGACAGGCGTTTGGAAACACCATATATTTT
CASKGGQAFGNTIYF
>13|TRBV14|-|TRBJ2-7|once
TGTGCCAGCAGCCAAGATCGCCGGGGCGAGCAGTACTTC
CASSQDRRGEQYF
>14|TRBV7-6|-|TRBJ1-6|-
TGTGCCAGCAGCTTTCAGGGTGGAGACTCACCCCTCCACTTT
CASSFQGGDSPLHF
>15|TRBV29-1|TRBD1|TRBJ1-1|once
TGCAGCGTTGTCGCCCCAGGGGGCATGAACACTGAAGCTTTCTTT
CSVVAPGGMNTEAFF
>15|TRBV4-2|TRBD2|TRBJ2-2|-
TGTGCCAGCAGCCCCGTAGCGGGGGACACCGGGGAGCTGTTTTTT
CASSPVAGDTGELFF
>16|TRBV4-2|TRBD2|TRBJ2-7|-
TGTGCCAGCAGCTTCGATCTAGCGGGGGGCTCCTACGAGCAGTACTTC
CASSFDLAGGSYEQYF